Sequencing of this T cell receptor (beta chain) was carried out in a study of shared clonotypes between healthy human individuals. General study results and limits: The rarefaction results pointed to incomplete sorted-subset sequencing despite large depth.

Per sorted-subset replicate PCR, input was approximately 180 ng DNA, representing tens of thousands of T cell genomes. Here immunoSEQ multiplex PCR was the method, and the copy in TCRdb shows in-frame clones only, minus some. The table has about 2.1 million clones, 85% to 95% seen once; the top ten hold roughly 1.7%. As to this clone: As yet, its antigen is unknown.

Positively selected for CCR7, the CD45RO-negative cells used as naive CD8 cells excluded terminally differentiated effector memory CD45RA+ cells. CDR3 size: 16 residues. Trimming removed 1 base from V and 7 bases from J; junction bases left unmatched: 4. Germline assignment: CDR1 SEHNR and CDR2 FQNEAQ (reference sequence). The sample taken for sequencing was naive CD8+ T cells from PBMCs. The chain carries TRBV7-9 and TRBJ2-1, with 13 bases identical to TRBD2. The source of this sequence is a man aged 18-30 years in good health. Some clones in this sample may be carry-over from other donors' samples. CDR3 sequence: CASSLGGLAGRNEQFF. For the CDR3, the DNA is TGTGCCAGCAGCTTAGGGGGACTAGCGGGACGGAATGAGCAGTTCTTC.